Below, one TCR beta chain is given with its context. Isolated PBMCs totaled at least 6.5 million in each sample. This entry belongs to a study of blood T cells in healthy people across ages. Study summary: Per two T cells, template switching captured roughly one barcoded beta molecule.

Sample-barcoded 5' priming and a J-beta primer mix drove a second PCR of 7 to 11 cycles. Via MiXCR, TCRdb re-called the 5' RACE reads, giving one row per CDR3 protein. The sample yields hundreds of thousands of distinct CDR3 sequences, around two thirds seen once. This CDR3 is 17 amino acids long. V gave up 2 bases and J gave up 0 bases, with 14 bases separating them. Germline assignment: CDR1 LGHNA and CDR2 YNFKEQ. The source of this sequence is a man younger than 40 in good health. The sample comprised blood. The rearrangement joins TRBV4-2 to TRBJ2-1; perhaps TRBD2 as D (6 bases). As DNA, the CDR3 is TGTGCCAGCAGCCAACAGCCTGGCGGGGACTCCTACAATGAGCAGTTCTTC. Amino acid sequence: CASSQQPGGDSYNEQFF.